A selection of T cell receptor beta chains follows, all from one sample in a study of blood T cell repertoires in COVID-19. Data came from immunoSEQ multiplex PCR; TCRdb stores just in-frame clones and leaves some out. Altogether about 40,000 clones are present, 85% to 90% being singletons, with the ten largest covering roughly an eighth. Sequenced: peripheral blood. The receptors were sampled from a man between 65 and 85 years old with acute or convalescent COVID-19. Each CDR3 is given with its conserved first and last residue. The D gene is left open where the match is weak. Clone sizes are given selectively: once, few, many, or a class where the clone is expanded.

.,.,TRBJ1-1,TRBV5-1,TGCGCCAGCAGCTCCCGGGATAACACTGAAGCTTTCTTT,CASSSRDNTEAFF
.,.,TRBJ1-1,TRBV7-8,TGTGCCAGCAGCTTAGGACAGCCCACTGAAGCTTTCTTT,CASSLGQPTEAFF
.,.,TRBJ1-5,TRBV19,TGTGCCAGTAGTCTTAGGGACATTTCCAATCAGCCCCAGCATTTT,CASSLRDISNQPQHF
.,once,TRBJ2-7,TRBV6-6,TGTGCCAGCAGTTCCTGGGCAGGTTACGAGCAGTACTTC,CASSSWAGYEQYF
.,.,TRBJ2-2,TRBV5-4,TGTGCCAGCAGCTTGTCACAGGGTAGAATGGTGTCCGGGGAGCTGTTTTTT,CASSLSQGRMVSGELFF
TRBD1,.,TRBJ2-1,TRBV5-4,TGTGCCAGCAGCGGACAGACAGGGAAGGGTTACAATGAGCAGTTCTTC,CASSGQTGKGYNEQFF
.,.,TRBJ2-5,TRBV3-1/TRBV3-2,TGTGCCAGCAGCCGATCACAGGCCTACCAAGAGACCCAGTACTTC,CASSRSQAYQETQYF
.,.,TRBJ2-2,TRBV11-2,TGTGCCAGCACCCGAAGAACCCTAGCGAACACCGGGGAGCTGTTTTTT,CASTRRTLANTGELFF
.,.,TRBJ1-2,TRBV21-1,TGTGCCAGCAGCAAAGCCGCAGACTACACCTTC,CASSKAADYTF
.,.,TRBJ2-1,TRBV2,TGTGCCAGCAGTATGGACTCGAATGAGCAGTTCTTC,CASSMDSNEQFF
TRBD1,.,TRBJ1-2,TRBV28,TGTGCCAGCAGTTTAGAAGACAGGGGGCACTATGGCTACACCTTC,CASSLEDRGHYGYTF
.,few,TRBJ2-3,TRBV7-2,TGTGCCAGCAGCGCTAGCTCCGGACTTAGCTGGTATTTT,CASSASSGLSWYF
TRBD2,.,TRBJ2-2,TRBV9,TGTGCCAGCAGCGTAGCGGTCGGGAGGACGTCCGGGGAGCTGTTTTTT,CASSVAVGRTSGELFF
.,.,TRBJ1-2,TRBV7-9,TGTGCCAGCAGCTCTGTGGGAGAGGGGGACTACACCTTC,CASSSVGEGDYTF